What follows are 5 T cell receptor beta chains derived from one specimen sequenced in a study of T cell responses to AZD1222 COVID-19 vaccine. Produced via immunoSEQ multiplex PCR; TCRdb's table is partial and in-frame only. There are more than 150,000 clones in the sample; 85% to 90% occur only once, and 20% to 30% lies in the top ten. The specimen comprised peripheral blood, sampled 28 days after the second AZD1222 dose. The origin of the receptors is an adult who received the AZD1222 COVID-19 vaccine.

The chain has TRBV7-9 and TRBJ1-4, with 8 bases lining up with TRBD1. Germline V gene sequence: CDR1 SEHNR, CDR2 FQNEAQ (reference sequence). After removal of 5 bases from V and 7 bases from J, the junction contained 6 bases not matched to a gene. CDR3 length: 14 residues. CDR3 protein: CASSRTGTGEKLFF. The DNA for the CDR3 is TGTGCCAGCAGCCGGACAGGGACGGGTGAAAAACTGTTTTTT. Filled out from reference TRBV7-9 and TRBJ1-4, the complete variable domain reads DTGVSQNPRHKITKRGQNVTFRCDPISEHNRLYWYRQTLGQGPEFLTYFQNEAQLEKSRLLSDRFSAERPKGSFSTLEIQRTEQGDSAMYLCASSRTGTGEKLFFGSGTQLSVL.

This clone appeared once. The genes are TRBV12-3 or TRBV12-4 and TRBJ1-5; D gene uncertain. The CDR3 contains 11 residues. V dropped 6 bases and J dropped 15 bases, with 15 bases sitting between them. The chain's CDR3 is CASSSLGSAHF. DNA for the CDR3: TGTGCCAGCAGCTCCCTGGGGAGCGCGCATTTT.

The rearrangement joins TRBV7-2 to TRBJ2-1, with TRBD2 identical over 7 bases. This CDR3 is 15 amino acids long. The germline CDR1 and CDR2 sequences are SGHTA and FQGNSA. The J segment lost 2 bases and the V segment lost 8 bases, leaving 9 bases of the junction unmatched. Here the CDR3 reads CASVPSGGAYNEQFF. The CDR3 DNA reads as TGTGCCAGCGTCCCTAGTGGGGGGGCCTACAATGAGCAGTTCTTC.

V is TRBV28 and J is TRBJ2-3, with D possibly being TRBD2 (6 bases). With 7 bases removed from V and 6 bases from J, the gap between germline ends came to 17 bases. The germline gives CDR1 MDHEN, CDR2 SYDVKM. The CDR3 covers 14 residues. CDR3 amino acids: CASTPGLPRDTQYF. The CDR3 DNA reads as TGTGCCAGCACCCCGGGACTTCCCCGGGATACGCAGTATTTT.

This clone is a singleton in its sample. The V call is TRBV9, the J call TRBJ1-4, with D possibly matching TRBD1 (5 bases). The CDR3 is made up of 15 amino acids. V was pared by 3 bases and J by 5 bases, with 14 bases between. Germline assignment: CDR1 SGDLS and CDR2 YYNGEE. The CDR3 region has the DNA TGTGCCAGCAGCGGTGGGGCAGAATTAAATGAAAAACTGTTTTTT. Residues: CASSGGAELNEKLFF.